What follows is one TCR beta chain and its context. The CDR3 is made up of 14 amino acids. With 6 bases removed from V and 2 bases from J, the gap between germline ends came to 13 bases. CDR1 and CDR2 from the germline V gene are MNHEY and SVGEGT. The sample originates from a study of human T cells and chemical hapten exposure. The time point was: patch test 2, 6 weeks after DPC sensitization. As to treatment: therapeutic diphenylcyclopropenone sensitization with weekly scalp DPC. In TCRdb, the RACE reads were re-called with MiXCR into one record per CDR3 protein. In the table there are 330,000 or so distinct CDR3 sequences, 6% to 7% of which are singletons.

The V and J genes are TRBV6-2 or TRBV6-3 and TRBJ2-5; D not resolved. The sequence was obtained from a young woman with alopecia areata. Some clones in this sample may be carry-over from other donors' samples. The input for sequencing was whole blood, taken in connection with sensitization to the hapten diphenylcyclopropenone (DPC). CDR3 residues: CASSHLEPQETQYF. CDR3 coding DNA: TGTGCCAGCAGCCATCTAGAGCCTCAAGAGACCCAGTACTTC.